This T cell receptor beta chain originates from a study of blood T cell repertoires in COVID-19. This CDR3 is 15 amino acids long. Assay: immunoSEQ multiplex PCR; the TCRdb copy retains only in-frame clones and omits some. The sample lists 15,000 to 20,000 clones; just over 85% were seen once. This TCR came from a human donor in a cohort sampled during active COVID-19. The V gene is TRBV21-1, the J gene TRBJ2-2; TRBD1 reflects the table's D call only, with no check against the DNA. TRBV21-1 is marked as a pseudogene. Sequenced input: peripheral blood. CDR3 region: CASSCQDRGTGELFF. The CDR3 region has the DNA TGTGCCAGCAGCTGCCAGGACAGGGGAACCGGGGAGCTGTTTTTT.